One T cell receptor (beta chain) is described in this entry. Its cognate antigen is unknown. This sample is part of a study of OX40 agonist ivuxolimab in advanced cancers. At the level of the study: Enrolled patients in dose escalation had cancers that were hepatocellular carcinoma, melanoma, renal cell or head and neck cancer. Subjects had a mean age of around 60 years, with a range of roughly 20 to 80; just over 80% were male. Findings and caveats of the study: On average, a greater number of expanded clones characterised CD8+ T cells relative to CD4+.

The CDR3 is made up of 12 amino acids. Trimming stripped 1 base from V and 3 bases from J, with 3 bases between. CDR1 is SGHVS and CDR2 is FQNEAQ in the germline V gene. Measured with immunoSEQ multiplex PCR; TCRdb has only the in-frame clones, and not every one. This table holds around 30,000 clones, 80% to 95% found once. The chain combines TRBV7-8 with TRBJ1-1, with unresolved D. This sample comprised CD4+ or CD8+ T cells sorted from blood, obtained in a trial of the OX40 agonist ivuxolimab. The clonotype comes from an adult with an advanced solid tumor such as melanoma, head and neck, liver or kidney cancer. The CDR3 reads CASSLVDTEAFF. The CDR3 DNA reads as TGTGCCAGCAGCTTAGTGGACACTGAAGCTTTCTTT.